The 18 T cell receptor beta chains reported below all come from one sample, sequenced in a study of T cells in Graves' hyperthyroidism and ophthalmopathy. Using RNA transcripts as the source, TCR beta CDR3 regions were amplified. Primed by the HTBI set, a first-round RT-PCR was run on the TCR CDR3. TCRdb re-analysed the multiplex PCR reads in MiXCR, keeping a single row per CDR3 protein. This repertoire shows roughly 300,000 distinct CDR3 sequences, less than 30% found once; its top ten account for roughly 24%. The sample comprised blood. These receptors were collected from a man in his forties with Graves' hyperthyroidism that later progressed to Graves' ophthalmopathy.

The sample holds many counts of this clonotype. The V call is TRBV6-1, the J call TRBJ1-2; no clear D. Trimming shortened V by 3 bases and J by 5 bases, and 10 bases separated the two germline ends. This CDR3 is built from 13 residues. Germline V CDR1 and CDR2: MNHNS, SASEGT. In nucleotides, the CDR3 is TGTGCCAGCAGTGAGACGCTTCTTTATGGCTACACCTTC. This sequence encodes CASSETLLYGYTF.

This clonotype has more than one count but fewer than ten. CDR3 DNA: TGCGCCAGCGCTAACTCGGGGGGGAGTGAGACCCAGTACTTC. Translation gives CASANSGGSETQYF. The chain uses TRBV5-1 and TRBJ2-5, with 8 bases identical to TRBD2. The CDR3 runs 14 residues. Germline CDR1 is SGHRS and CDR2 is YFSETQ. J was trimmed by 5 bases and V by 7 bases; bases with no gene match: 10.

This clonotype occurred many times. The chain joins TRBV18 to TRBJ1-6; D is perhaps TRBD1 (5 bases). The V end was cut by 3 bases, the J end by 7 bases, with 10 bases between. This CDR3 has 14 amino acids. CDR1 and CDR2 from the germline V gene are KGHSH and LQKENI. DNA of the CDR3: TGTGCCAGCTCACCTTCCGGGACCAATTCACCCCTCCACTTT. Protein sequence: CASSPSGTNSPLHF.

This chain joins TRBV6-2 or TRBV6-3 and TRBJ2-7; 9 bases line up with TRBD2. The V gene's germline CDR1 is MNHEY and CDR2 SVGEGT. This CDR3 region has 14 residues. The ends lost 5 bases at V and 3 bases at J; junction bases unmatched: 5. Written as DNA, the CDR3 is TGTGCCAGCAGTAGCCAGCGGGAGGACTACGAGCAGTACTTC. Its translation: CASSSQREDYEQYF.

The V and J genes are TRBV7-8 and TRBJ1-5; D ambiguous. V dropped 3 bases and J dropped 4 bases, with 7 bases sitting between them. Per the germline V gene, CDR1 is SGHVS and CDR2 is FQNEAQ. This CDR3 spans 13 amino acids. The CDR3 DNA follows: TGTGCCAGCAGCTTTTCCCCTAATCAGCCCCAGCATTTT. Translation gives CASSFSPNQPQHF.

This clonotype was seen ten or more times. The chain recombines TRBV28 with TRBJ1-2; D call uncertain. The CDR3 loop spans 14 amino acids. V was clipped by 3 bases and J by 7 bases, with 15 bases between them. CDR1 is MDHEN, CDR2 SYDVKM, per germline. The chain's CDR3 is CASSLAGSSIGYTF. The CDR3, as DNA: TGTGCCAGCAGTTTGGCAGGATCTTCTATTGGCTACACCTTC.

The gene calls are TRBV28 and TRBJ1-2; D is unresolved. Trimming pared 3 bases from V and 3 bases from J, leaving 17 bases between. Germline V CDR1 and CDR2: MDHEN, SYDVKM. This CDR3 has 16 amino acids. The CDR3, as DNA: TGTGCCAGCAGTTTCGGCTCTGCCGCTGATTACTATGGCTACACCTTC. Its protein product is CASSFGSAADYYGYTF.

Regarding this clonotype: A junction boundary mismatches the germline segment, possibly from a read error. The chain links TRBV28 to TRBJ1-1; D is ambiguous. Germline CDR1 MDHEN, CDR2 SYDVKM. This CDR3 has 15 residues. CDR3 loop: CASSFPAGENTEALF. CDR3 coding DNA: TGTGCCAGCAGTTTTCCGGCAGGAGAGAACACTGAAGCTCTCTTT.

The chain employs TRBV19 and TRBJ2-4; possible D gene TRBD1, 6 bases. The CDR3 runs 15 residues. V was pared by 5 bases and J by 1 base, with 12 bases between. Germline lookup yields CDR1 LNHDA and CDR2 SQIVND (reference sequence). The CDR3 spells CASSPLTGAKNIQYF. In DNA, the CDR3 is TGTGCCAGTAGTCCTTTAACAGGGGCCAAAAACATTCAGTACTTC.

At least ten counts were recorded for this clonotype. The chain carries TRBV7-8 and TRBJ1-1; D gene uncertain. CDR3 length equals 13 residues. The V end lost 5 bases, the J end lost 3 bases, and 10 bases lay between the germline ends. Looked up from germline, CDR1 is SGHVS and CDR2 is FQNEAQ. The CDR3 sequence is CASSVRRYTEAFF. DNA of the CDR3: TGTGCCAGCAGCGTTAGACGGTACACTGAAGCTTTCTTT.

The chain is built from TRBV6-5 and TRBJ2-7; D is possibly TRBD1 or TRBD2 (5 bases each). CDR1 is MNHEY, CDR2 SVGAGI, per germline. The CDR3 has 15 amino acids. V lost 2 bases to trimming and J lost 2 bases, with 13 bases between them. CDR3 amino acids: CASSYTGDGTYEQYF. For the CDR3, the DNA is TGTGCCAGCAGTTACACCGGGGACGGAACCTACGAGCAGTACTTC.

This clonotype occurred many times. The chain employs TRBV3-1 and TRBJ2-7; 12 bases line up with TRBD2. The ends lost 1 base at V and 4 bases at J; junction bases unmatched: 5. Germline assignment: CDR1 LGHDT and CDR2 YNNKEL (reference sequence). This CDR3 is built from 16 residues. The CDR3, as DNA: TGTGCCAGCAGCCAAGGACTAGCGGGAGTATTATACGAGCAGTACTTC. Translation gives CASSQGLAGVLYEQYF.

A word on this clonotype: It may be a read error: a sequence one base away is much more abundant. The genes are TRBV7-9 and TRBJ1-5, with D possibly matching TRBD1 (5 bases). Germline lookup yields CDR1 SEHNR and CDR2 FQNEAQ (reference sequence). The CDR3 has 15 amino acids. The CDR3 loop reads CAGSSGIYSNQPQHF. CDR3 DNA sequence: TGTGCCGGCAGCTCAGGGATTTATAGCAATCAGCCCCAGCATTTT.

This clonotype has ten or more counts. J is TRBJ2-7 and V is TRBV9; 9 nucleotides agree with TRBD1. J gave up 6 bases and V 2 bases, and 12 bases lay outside the gene matches. Per germline, CDR1 SGDLS and CDR2 YYNGEE. This CDR3 is 16 amino acids long. CDR3 sequence reads: CASSVGLGQGSREQYF. The CDR3 region has the DNA TGTGCCAGCAGCGTGGGCTTGGGACAGGGTTCTCGCGAGCAGTACTTC.

The sample holds many counts of this clonotype. The chain uses TRBV2 and TRBJ2-5; maybe TRBD1 (5 bases). Germline V lookup: CDR1 SNHLY, CDR2 FYNNEI. The CDR3 is 14 amino acids. V lost 4 bases to trimming and J lost 5 bases, with 14 bases between them. Here the CDR3 reads CASSAQGRMETQYF. CDR3 sequence (DNA): TGTGCCAGCAGTGCCCAGGGTAGAATGGAGACCCAGTACTTC.

The V call is TRBV24-1, the J call TRBJ1-2; TRBD1 matches at 8 bases. V lost 5 bases and J lost 5; bases outside the gene matches: 6. Germline assignment: CDR1 KGHDR and CDR2 SFDVKD. CDR3 length equals 14 residues. The CDR3 nucleotides read TGTGCCACCAGTGCCTCGGACAGGGCGTATGGCTACACCTTC. It translates to CATSASDRAYGYTF.

In this sample, this clonotype turned up many times. This sequence joins TRBV2 and TRBJ2-5, with no clear D. V lost 4 bases, J lost 5 bases, and 11 bases lay in between. From germline, CDR1 is SNHLY and CDR2 FYNNEI. The CDR3 spans 13 residues. The CDR3 DNA is TGTGCCAGCAGTGCCGGGTTAAAGGAGACCCAGTACTTC. Protein: CASSAGLKETQYF.

This clonotype appeared many times. A read error is possible here, since a much larger clone lies one base away. This chain links TRBV20-1 with TRBJ2-7, with D uncertain. The germline gives CDR1 DFQATT, CDR2 SNEGSKA (reference sequence). CDR3 length: 15 residues. The CDR3 region is CSAREFRLNSCEQYF. In DNA form, the CDR3 reads TGCAGTGCTAGAGAGTTCCGACTGAACTCCTGCGAGCAGTACTTC.